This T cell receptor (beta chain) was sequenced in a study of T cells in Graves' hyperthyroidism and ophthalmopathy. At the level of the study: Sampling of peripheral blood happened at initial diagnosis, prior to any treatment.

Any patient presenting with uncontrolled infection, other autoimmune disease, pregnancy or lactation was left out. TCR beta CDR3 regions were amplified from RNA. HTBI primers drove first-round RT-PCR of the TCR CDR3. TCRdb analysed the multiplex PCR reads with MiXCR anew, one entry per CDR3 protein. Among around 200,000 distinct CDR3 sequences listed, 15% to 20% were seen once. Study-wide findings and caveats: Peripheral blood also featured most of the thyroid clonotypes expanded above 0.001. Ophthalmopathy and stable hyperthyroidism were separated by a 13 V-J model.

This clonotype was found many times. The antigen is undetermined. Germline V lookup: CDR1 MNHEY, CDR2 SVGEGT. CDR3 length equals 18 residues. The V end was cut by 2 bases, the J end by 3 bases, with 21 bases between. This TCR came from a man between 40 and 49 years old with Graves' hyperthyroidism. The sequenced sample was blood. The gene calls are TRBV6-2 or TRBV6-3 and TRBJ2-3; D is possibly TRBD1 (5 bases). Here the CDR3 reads CASSYVDSLLVRTDTQYF. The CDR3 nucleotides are TGTGCCAGCAGTTACGTAGACAGTCTGTTGGTTCGGACAGATACGCAGTATTTT.